The present T cell receptor (beta chain) was sequenced within a study of identical twins. TCRdb recomputed calls from the 5' RACE reads with MiXCR, one row per CDR3 protein. The data contain 540,000 or so distinct CDR3 sequences, approximately 20% of them singletons. Study findings and constraints: Within monozygotic twins, out-of-frame TCR alpha sharing was underestimated by the models. Findings came from cross-sectional statistics, without long-term follow-up of donors.

For this clonotype: Its antigen is unidentified.

The same data also went into a second study, on yellow fever vaccine responses in identical twins.

The TCR was taken from a woman aged 18-35 years in good health. Material for sequencing was CD4+ T cells sorted from blood.

The CDR3 DNA is TGCGCCAGCAGTATGGGACTAGCGGGAGCTTCCGAGCAGTACTTC. It encodes CASSMGLAGASEQYF. The rearrangement uses TRBV5-1 and TRBJ2-7, with 14 bases aligning to TRBD2. CDR3 length equals 15 residues. CDR1 is SGHRS, CDR2 YFSETQ, per germline. J lost 6 bases, V lost 5 bases, and 7 bases had no gene match.